Listed below are T cell receptor beta chains from one sample, sequenced in a study of T cells in localized non-small cell lung cancer. Only in-frame clones appear in the TCRdb table, and some are missing; sequencing was by immunoSEQ multiplex PCR. Of more than 1,200 clones listed, 22% are singletons. The sample consisted of lung tumor tissue, taken before any cancer treatment. The receptors come from a male donor at least 60 years old with stage III squamous cell lung carcinoma. CDR3s include the opening cysteine and the closing phenylalanine or tryptophan. A D gene is named only where the DNA matches it firmly. Rows give clone size only sometimes, using once, few, many, or a class for an expanded clone.

TRBD1,TRBJ1-4,14,TRBV25-1,NA,CASMDRATNEKLFF,TGTGCCAGCATGGACAGGGCAACTAATGAAAAACTGTTTTTT
TRBD2,TRBJ2-3,18,TRBV11-1,few,CASSSLKLSGGITDTQYF,TGTGCCAGCAGCTCCCTGAAGCTAAGCGGGGGGATCACAGATACGCAGTATTTT
NA,TRBJ1-1,14,TRBV6-8,few,CASSLTSLNTEAFF,TGTGCCAGCAGTTTGACTTCTCTGAACACTGAAGCTTTCTTT
NA,TRBJ2-7,13,TRBV18,NA,CASSPPGSPEQYF,TGTGCCAGCTCACCTCCAGGGTCCCCCGAGCAGTACTTC
NA,TRBJ1-1,15,TRBV9,NA,CASSVGTLGNTEAFF,TGTGCCAGCAGCGTAGGGACTCTTGGGAACACTGAAGCTTTCTTT
NA,TRBJ2-1,15,TRBV19,few,CASTQAVGLTNEQFF,TGTGCCAGTACCCAAGCGGTGGGGCTCACCAATGAGCAGTTCTTC
NA,TRBJ2-2,13,TRBV18,NA,CASSPQGTGELFF,TGTGCCAGCTCACCACAGGGCACCGGGGAGCTGTTTTTT
NA,TRBJ1-1,13,TRBV16,NA,CASSLRGGAGAFF,TGTGCCAGCAGCCTTAGGGGGGGAGCTGGAGCTTTCTTT
TRBD2,TRBJ2-1,17,TRBV6-8,few,CASSSRGLAGRYNEQFF,TGTGCCAGCAGTTCCCGCGGACTAGCGGGGAGATACAATGAGCAGTTCTTC
NA,TRBJ1-2,11,TRBV19,NA,CASSSFYGYTF,TGTGCCAGTAGTAGTTTCTATGGCTACACCTTC
NA,TRBJ1-4,15,TRBV9,few,CASSVEPLGNEKLFF,TGTGCCAGCAGCGTAGAACCGTTGGGTAATGAAAAACTGTTTTTT
TRBD1,TRBJ2-1,17,TRBV11-3,NA,CASSFLPGTVAYNEQFF,TGTGCCAGCAGCTTCCTTCCCGGGACAGTGGCCTACAATGAGCAGTTCTTC
TRBD1,TRBJ2-5,15,TRBV25-1,few,CASSKGTGGGETQYF,TGTGCCAGCAGCAAAGGGACAGGGGGCGGAGAGACCCAGTACTTC
NA,TRBJ2-2,13,TRBV9,NA,CASSSEYTGELFF,TGTGCCAGCAGTTCAGAGTACACCGGGGAGCTGTTTTTT
NA,TRBJ2-7,12,TRBV18,few,CASSASTRGQYF,TGTGCCAGCTCGGCCTCGACGCGGGGGCAGTACTTC